This TCR beta chain was identified in a study of cytomegalovirus exposure and HLA in healthy donors. Here immunoSEQ multiplex PCR was the method, and the copy in TCRdb shows in-frame clones only, minus some. Of approximately 100,000 clones in the sample, approximately 93% are singletons; the top ten hold around 1.1%. The CDR3 is 13 residues long. With 7 bases clipped from V and 7 bases from J, the junction kept 8 bases outside the gene matches. CDR1 is SQVTM and CDR2 is ANQGSEA in the germline V gene. The sample consisted of PBMCs. This sequence originates from a woman aged 25 to 39 in good health and CMV-seropositive. The rearrangement joins TRBV29-1 to TRBJ1-4; 8 bases fit TRBD1. The CDR3 nucleotides are TGCAGCGGAACGACAGGGGAAGGTGAAAAACTGTTTTTT. Translated: CSGTTGEGEKLFF.